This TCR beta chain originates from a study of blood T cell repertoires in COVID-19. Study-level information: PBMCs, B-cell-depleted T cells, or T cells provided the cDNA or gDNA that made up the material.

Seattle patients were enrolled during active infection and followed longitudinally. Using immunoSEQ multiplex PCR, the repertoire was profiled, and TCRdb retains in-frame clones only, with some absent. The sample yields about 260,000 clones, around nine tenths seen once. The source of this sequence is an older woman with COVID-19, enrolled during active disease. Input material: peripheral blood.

The CDR3 DNA follows: TGTGCCAGCATCCGCACCGGGACTAGCGAGGCGTACTTC. Its protein product is CASIRTGTSEAYF. The V and J genes are TRBV28 and TRBJ2-4, with 10 nucleotides matching TRBD2. V lost 7 bases to trimming and J lost 15 bases; unmatched junction nucleotides: 12. The germline V gene encodes CDR1 MDHEN and CDR2 SYDVKM. The CDR3 has 13 amino acids.